Listed below are T cell receptor beta chains from one sample, sequenced in a study of post-analysis software for immune sequencing data. TCRdb used MiXCR to reprocess the PCR reads, holding one entry per CDR3 protein. The repertoire has fewer than 850,000 distinct CDR3 sequences, about 27% of them found once; the top ten carry around 0.55%. The sequencing sample was made of blood. The receptor source for this set is a girl aged 5-17 years with multiple sclerosis. Each CDR3 is given with its conserved first and last residue. Fields, in order: clone size, J gene, CDR3 length, V gene, D gene, CDR3 DNA, CDR3 protein. A D gene is named only where the DNA matches it firmly. Size tells how often a clone was seen (once, few, many) or the class of an expanded clone, and some rows leave it out.

. | TRBJ1-2 | 13 | TRBV2 | . | TGTGCCAGCAGGGAACAGGGATACTATGGCTACACCTTC | CASREQGYYGYTF
. | TRBJ2-5 | 14 | TRBV29-1 | TRBD2 | TGCAGCGTCGGACTAGCGGGTTTGGGAGAGACCCAGTACTTC | CSVGLAGLGETQYF
few | TRBJ2-7 | 14 | TRBV6-6 | . | TGTGCCAGCAGTAGCCGACAGGAGTTCTACGAGCAGTACTTC | CASSSRQEFYEQYF
. | TRBJ1-1 | 15 | TRBV7-9 | TRBD1 | TGTGCCAGCAGCGACGTAGGGGGCATGAACACTGAAGCTTTCTTT | CASSDVGGMNTEAFF
. | TRBJ2-7 | 15 | TRBV4-3 | TRBD1 | TGCGTCAGCAGCCAAGATACGGGACAGGGTTACGAGCAGTACTTC | CVSSQDTGQGYEQYF
few | TRBJ1-5 | 12 | TRBV20-1 | . | TGCAGTGCTATATACGGGAATCAGCCCCAGCATTTT | CSAIYGNQPQHF
few | TRBJ2-7 | 13 | TRBV11-1 | . | TGTGCCAGCAGCCAGGGGCCAAACTACGAGCAGTACTTC | CASSQGPNYEQYF
. | TRBJ1-2 | 15 | TRBV6-1 | . | TGTGCCAGCAGTGCGCGACTGGACGTAGTTGGTGGCTACACCTTC | CASSARLDVVGGYTF
. | TRBJ2-7 | 15 | TRBV5-8 | . | TGTGCCAGCACACCCCAGGGGGGACGAGCCTACGAGCAGTACTTC | CASTPQGGRAYEQYF
. | TRBJ1-2 | 11 | TRBV20-1 | . | TGCAGTGCCGAATTGACAGCCGGCTACACCTTC | CSAELTAGYTF
. | TRBJ2-2 | 16 | TRBV12-3/TRBV12-4 | . | TGTGCCAGCAGCCCCTGGACGGGCAGTAACACCGGGGAGCTGTTTTTT | CASSPWTGSNTGELFF
few | TRBJ1-5 | 16 | TRBV7-6 | TRBD1 | TGTGCCAGCAGCTTAGAGGCGGGACAGAATAATCAGCCCCAGCATTTT | CASSLEAGQNNQPQHF
few | TRBJ2-1 | 12 | TRBV12-3/TRBV12-4 | . | TGTGCCAGCAGCACTTCGACCGGCGAGCAGTTCTTC | CASSTSTGEQFF
few | TRBJ2-7 | 13 | TRBV7-2 | . | TGTGCCAGCAGCCCGTCCTCACCTAACGAGCAGTACTTC | CASSPSSPNEQYF
few | TRBJ1-2 | 14 | TRBV11-2 | . | TGTGCCAGCAGCTTAGGGCCGGATCTCTATGGCTACACCTTC | CASSLGPDLYGYTF
few | TRBJ2-1 | 21 | TRBV13 | . | TGTGCCAGCAGCAGAATTCACAAACTAGATTCGCCTCCGGCGACTTACAATGAGCAGTTCTTC | CASSRIHKLDSPPATYNEQFF
once | TRBJ2-3 | 12 | TRBV20-1 | . | TGCAGTGCCGTCAGAGGGGAAGATGCGCAGTATTTT | CSAVRGEDAQYF
few | TRBJ1-5 | 16 | TRBV7-9 | TRBD1 | TGTGCCAGCAGCTTAACCTCCGGGACAGGGAAACAGCCCCAGCATTTT | CASSLTSGTGKQPQHF
few | TRBJ1-2 | 14 | TRBV10-3 | TRBD1 | TGTGCCATCAAGATGCCGGGACAGGAGAAAGGCTACACCTTC | CAIKMPGQEKGYTF
. | TRBJ2-1 | 15 | TRBV10-3 | . | TGTGCCATCAGTGACCCCATGGGAACCACCGATGAGCAGTTCTTC | CAISDPMGTTDEQFF
. | TRBJ2-1 | 18 | TRBV7-9 | TRBD2 | TGTGCCAGCAGCTCCTCCTATGACAGCGGGGGAACCTACAATGAGCAGTTCTTC | CASSSSYDSGGTYNEQFF
few | TRBJ2-1 | 15 | TRBV7-9 | . | TGTGCCAGCAGCTTAGCTTCGGCAGCCGGGAATGAGCAGTTCTTC | CASSLASAAGNEQFF
. | TRBJ2-3 | 17 | TRBV11-2 | TRBD2 | TGTGCCAGCAGCTTAGGAGATGGTCTAGCGGACACAGATACGCAGTATTTT | CASSLGDGLADTDTQYF
few | TRBJ1-2 | 14 | TRBV20-1 | . | TGCAGTGCTATTAGGTTCGGCGACGACTATGGCTACACCTTC | CSAIRFGDDYGYTF
few | TRBJ1-2 | 16 | TRBV7-9 | TRBD1 | TGTGCCAGCAGCTTCCTTCCGGGACAGGGGGCATGGGGCTACACCTTC | CASSFLPGQGAWGYTF
few | TRBJ2-5 | 15 | TRBV24-1 | . | TGTGCCACCAGTGATTCCTACCAACGACGGGAGACCCAGTACTTC | CATSDSYQRRETQYF
. | TRBJ2-5 | 13 | TRBV5-1 | TRBD1 | TGCGCCAGCAGCGCGACAGGGTCAGAGACCCAGTACTTC | CASSATGSETQYF
. | TRBJ2-7 | 13 | TRBV7-8 | . | TGTGCCAGCAGACACGCAGGAGGCTACGAGCAGTACTTC | CASRHAGGYEQYF
. | TRBJ2-2 | 16 | TRBV6-5 | TRBD1 | TGTGCCAGCAGTTACCCAGACAGGGGGCGTACCGGGGAGCTGTTTTTT | CASSYPDRGRTGELFF
many | TRBJ1-4 | 15 | TRBV11-2 | . | TGTGCCAGCAGCTTAAGAAGGGCTACTAATGAAAAACTGTTTTTT | CASSLRRATNEKLFF
. | TRBJ2-7 | 13 | TRBV6-6 | . | TGTGCCAGCAGGTGGACGGCAGCCTACGAGCAGTACTTC | CASRWTAAYEQYF
few | TRBJ2-1 | 16 | TRBV6-2/TRBV6-3 | TRBD1 | TGTGCCAGCAGTTACTCGAGGGGGCGCTCCTACAATGAGCAGTTCTTC | CASSYSRGRSYNEQFF
few | TRBJ2-3 | 17 | TRBV12-3/TRBV12-4 | TRBD2 | TGTGCCAGCAGGTCCAAACTAGCGGGAGAAGGCTCAGATACGCAGTATTTT | CASRSKLAGEGSDTQYF
. | TRBJ2-4 | 17 | TRBV5-6 | TRBD2 | TGTGCCAGCAGCTTAGCGGGAGGGGCACCTCACAAAAACATTCAGTACTTC | CASSLAGGAPHKNIQYF
few | TRBJ2-1 | 17 | TRBV6-5 | . | TGTGCCAGCAGTTACGCCGAGGGGGACGCCTCCTACAATGAGCAGTTCTTC | CASSYAEGDASYNEQFF
. | TRBJ1-2 | 12 | TRBV29-1 | TRBD1 | TGCAGCGTTGACAGGGGGGTCTATGGCTACACCTTC | CSVDRGVYGYTF
few | TRBJ2-7 | 12 | TRBV5-1 | . | TGCGCCAGCAGCAGGACCTCCGGGGAGCAGTACTTC | CASSRTSGEQYF
. | TRBJ1-1 | 13 | TRBV15 | . | TGTGCCACCAGCAGACGTGTTGAGACTGAAGCTTTCTTT | CATSRRVETEAFF
. | TRBJ1-2 | 15 | TRBV5-1 | . | TGCGCCAGCAGCTTGGTCAGGGCCCTTGGGGATGGCTACACCTTC | CASSLVRALGDGYTF
. | TRBJ2-6 | 15 | TRBV29-1 | . | TGCAGCGTTTCATCGACAGGCTCTGGGGCCAACGTCCTGACTTTC | CSVSSTGSGANVLTF
. | TRBJ1-2 | 14 | TRBV7-2 | . | TGTGCCAGCAGCTTAGCGCGGGGGGCAAATGGCTACACCTTC | CASSLARGANGYTF
many | TRBJ2-5 | 15 | TRBV4-3 | TRBD2 | TGCGCCAGCAGCCAAGATGGGACTAGCGAAGTATCTCAGTACTTC | CASSQDGTSEVSQYF
. | TRBJ2-5 | 12 | TRBV29-1 | TRBD2 | TGCAGCGTGTGGGGGGGAAGAGAGACCCAGTACTTC | CSVWGGRETQYF
. | TRBJ2-4 | 17 | TRBV5-5 | . | TGTGCCAGCAGCTTTTGGGAGAAAGTCGGGGGCAAAAACATTCAGTACTTC | CASSFWEKVGGKNIQYF
. | TRBJ1-1 | 16 | TRBV12-3/TRBV12-4 | . | TGTGCCAGCGCTTTTGTGTTGGGGGGCGGACCTTCTGAAGCTTTCTTT | CASAFVLGGGPSEAFF
. | TRBJ1-1 | 13 | TRBV29-1 | . | TGCAGCGTCCGCTCAGGTCTTGCGTCTGAAGCTTTCTTT | CSVRSGLASEAFF
. | TRBJ2-7 | 14 | TRBV15 | . | TGTGCCACCAGCAGAGACAGGGTTTCCTACGAGCAGTACTTC | CATSRDRVSYEQYF
few | TRBJ2-3 | 16 | TRBV10-3 | . | TGTGCCATCAGTGAGTCGGGGCGGTCTAGCACAGATACGCAGTATTTT | CAISESGRSSTDTQYF
. | TRBJ2-7 | 13 | TRBV5-1 | . | TGCGCCAGCAGCCCGTTGGGGCCCTACGAGCAGTACTTC | CASSPLGPYEQYF
. | TRBJ2-3 | 15 | TRBV3-1 | . | TGTGTCAGCAGCCAAGTACCAGCAGACACAGATACGCAGTATTTT | CVSSQVPADTDTQYF
. | TRBJ1-5 | 15 | TRBV9 | TRBD1 | TGTGCCAGCAGCGTGGCAGGGGGCTTCAATCAGCCCCAGCATTTT | CASSVAGGFNQPQHF
few | TRBJ1-2 | 14 | TRBV4-1 | TRBD1 | TGCGCCAGCAGCCAGGAGGGACAGATCTATGGCTACACCTTC | CASSQEGQIYGYTF
few | TRBJ2-7 | 15 | TRBV4-2 | . | TGTGCCAGCAGCCAACCCCTCGGAGGGATCTACGAGCAGTACTTC | CASSQPLGGIYEQYF